This T cell receptor beta chain was obtained from a study of blood T cells in healthy people across ages. Germline values: CDR1 LGHNA, CDR2 YSLEER. This CDR3 comprises 16 residues. The second PCR ran about 7 to 12 cycles with a sample-barcoded 5' primer and J-beta primers. A single record per CDR3 protein comes from TCRdb applying MiXCR to the 5' RACE reads. The data show about 1.4 million distinct CDR3 sequences, 45% to 70% seen once. This clonotype was observed a few times. A junction end diverges from the germline sequence, so it may reflect a read error. The clonotype was recovered from a man aged 18 to 30 in good health. Sequencing was performed on blood. The V and J genes are TRBV4-3 and TRBJ1-5; a possible D gene is TRBD1 (5 bases). CDR3 nucleotide sequence: TGTGCCAGCAGCCAAGATCGCCAGGGCGGAAATCAGCCCCAGCATTTT. Protein sequence: CASSQDRQGGNQPQHF.